The present entry profiles one T cell receptor (beta chain) with its context. Its target is unknown. This entry belongs to a study of T cell responses to AZD1222 COVID-19 vaccine. The CDR3 covers 15 residues. The V gene lost 8 bases and the J gene lost 7 bases, with 18 bases spanning the gap. Germline CDR1 is MNHEY and CDR2 is SVGAGI. Libraries were prepared by immunoSEQ multiplex PCR; TCRdb keeps only in-frame clonotypes and omits some of them. Among over 85,000 clones listed, roughly 85% were seen once. Notes on the study in general: Just 5 to 7 people given AZD1222 tested seropositive at baseline.

The chain links TRBV6-5 to TRBJ1-6; a weak D match, TRBD1 (6 bases). The receptor's source is an adult in good health. This specimen was peripheral blood, taken on day 0 of AZD1222 vaccination. The CDR3 is CASREMTGLNSPLHF. CDR3 in DNA: TGTGCCAGCCGCGAGATGACAGGCTTAAATTCACCCCTCCACTTT.